These T cell receptor beta chains were read from a single sample in a study of persistence of HIV-infected CD4 T cells. No antigen has been identified for these receptors. Data came from immunoSEQ multiplex PCR; TCRdb stores just in-frame clones and leaves some out. The sample carries about 7,000 clones, roughly three quarters recorded once. This sample comprised CD4+ T cells sorted from PBMCs after approximately 18-hour stimulation, obtained from a patient who received antiretroviral therapy. These receptors came from an adult woman with HIV who was CMV-seropositive. Both conserved end residues are part of each CDR3. D genes are given only for firm matches. A clone size is listed for some rows: how often the clone was seen (once, few, many), or a class if it is expanded.

V gene	D gene	clone size	J gene	CDR3 DNA	CDR3 protein
TRBV4-3	.	.	TRBJ1-1	TGCGCCAGCAGCCAAAGGGCAGGATCGAACACTGAAGCTTTCTTT	CASSQRAGSNTEAFF
TRBV21-1	.	.	TRBJ1-1	TGTGCCAGCAGCAAAGTGCGGTCCACTGAAGCTTTCTTT	CASSKVRSTEAFF
TRBV25-1	TRBD1	.	TRBJ1-2	TGTGCCAGCAGTGAACTCGACAGGGGGCCCACCTTC	CASSELDRGPTF
TRBV23-1	TRBD1	.	TRBJ1-2	TGCGCCAGCAGTCACTCCTCCCCGGGACAGGGAAGGTATGGCTACACCTTC	CASSHSSPGQGRYGYTF
TRBV6-5	.	.	TRBJ2-5	TGTGCCAGCAGTAGTTCTGGAAAGACCCAGTACTTC	CASSSSGKTQYF
TRBV7-9	TRBD1	.	TRBJ1-4	TGTGCCAGCAGCTTAGATAGTGGGACAGGGGGCGCAAAACTGTTTTTT	CASSLDSGTGGAKLFF
TRBV10-1	TRBD1	.	TRBJ1-1	TGCGCCAGCAGCAGGACACAGGGGGCCACTGAAGCTTTCTTT	CASSRTQGATEAFF
TRBV7-8	TRBD1	.	TRBJ2-5	TGTGCCAGCAGCTTAGCGGACAGGGGTGGGGAGACCCAGTACTTC	CASSLADRGGETQYF
TRBV19	TRBD1	.	TRBJ1-2	TGTGCCAGTAGTACGTCACAGGGGCGCTGGTATGGCTACACCTTC	CASSTSQGRWYGYTF
TRBV30	TRBD1	.	TRBJ1-2	TGTGCCTGGAGCCCGGGACAGGGTTTCGGCTACACCTTC	CAWSPGQGFGYTF
TRBV11-2	.	.	TRBJ2-7	TGTGCCAGCAGCTTTATTTCGCACGAGCAGTACTTC	CASSFISHEQYF
TRBV10-3	.	.	TRBJ2-1	TGTGCCATCAGTGGGGTTAAAGACGCATACAATGAGCAGTTCTTC	CAISGVKDAYNEQFF
TRBV7-2	.	.	TRBJ1-1	TGTGCCAGCAGCTTGTCACACACGGGGGCTGAAGCTTTCTTT	CASSLSHTGAEAFF
TRBV6-5	.	.	TRBJ1-2	TGTGCCAGCATAGAAGAACGGAACTATGGCTACACCTTC	CASIEERNYGYTF
TRBV28	.	.	TRBJ1-4	TGTGCCAGCATAGGCGAGGATGAAAAACTGTTTTTT	CASIGEDEKLFF
TRBV6-7	TRBD2	.	TRBJ2-1	TGTGCCAGCAGTTACTCGACGACTAGCTCAACCTACAATGAGCAGTTCTTC	CASSYSTTSSTYNEQFF
TRBV28	.	.	TRBJ2-7	TGTGCCAGCAGTTTAGGGACCCTAGGAAGGGAGCAGTACTTC	CASSLGTLGREQYF
TRBV27	TRBD1	.	TRBJ2-6	TGTGCCAGCAGTTCACAGGGGGCTGGGGCCAACGTCCTGACTTTC	CASSSQGAGANVLTF
TRBV5-1	.	.	TRBJ2-3	TGCGCCAGCAGTCCTAGGACAGCCGCCGTTGATACGCAGTATTTT	CASSPRTAAVDTQYF
TRBV10-3	TRBD1	.	TRBJ1-2	TGTGCCATCAGGGCGACAGGGGACTATGGCTACACCTTC	CAIRATGDYGYTF
TRBV10-3	TRBD1	.	TRBJ1-3	TGTGCCATCACCAAGGACAGGGGCCTTATTGGAAACACCATATATTTT	CAITKDRGLIGNTIYF
TRBV7-8	.	.	TRBJ1-4	TGTGCCAGCAGCACAGGGTCATTTTCAACTAATGAAAAACTGTTTTTT	CASSTGSFSTNEKLFF
TRBV7-2	TRBD2	.	TRBJ2-7	TGTGCCAGCAGCTCTTTAGGTGGGGGGGCCTACGAGCAGTACTTC	CASSSLGGGAYEQYF
TRBV5-1	TRBD1	.	TRBJ1-1	TGCGCCAGCAGCTCCCGGATCGACAGGGGGGGTTCCCCGAACACTGAAGCTTTCTTT	CASSSRIDRGGSPNTEAFF
TRBV10-1	.	few	TRBJ1-3	TGCGCCAGCAACCCTGTTGTCTCTGGAAACACCATATATTTT	CASNPVVSGNTIYF
TRBV19	TRBD1	.	TRBJ2-1	TGTGCCAGTAGTATCCTCGGGACAGGGGGCACAGGTGAGCAGTTCTTC	CASSILGTGGTGEQFF
TRBV18	TRBD1	.	TRBJ2-2	TGTGCCAGCTCACCACCTGACAGGGCCGGGGAGCTGTTTTTT	CASSPPDRAGELFF
TRBV3-1/TRBV3-2	.	few	TRBJ1-1	TGTGCCAGCAGCCAAGACTCAGGGAGCGAAGCTTTCTTT	CASSQDSGSEAFF
TRBV20-1	.	.	TRBJ1-4	TGCAGTGCTAAGTTCGATGAAAAACTGTTTTTT	CSAKFDEKLFF
TRBV2	.	large	TRBJ1-5	TGTGCCAGCAGCGCGGCCAGGTCAGGAAATCAGCCCCAGCATTTT	CASSAARSGNQPQHF